This TCR beta chain derives from a study of shared clonotypes between healthy human individuals. Each donor was a Caucasian adult residing in Nashville, Tennessee. Authors' data handling: ImmunoSEQ output lacked quality scores and full-length reads, limiting matched filtering. TCRdb keeps only in-frame clones here, not all; method: immunoSEQ multiplex PCR. Clone size and V and J calls were adopted from that table, with D and trimming inferred from the DNA. The table lists some 510,000 clones, more than 65% of them singletons, with 10% to 15% in the top ten. The CDR3 runs 13 residues. The V gene lost 7 bases and the J gene lost 6 bases, with 15 bases spanning the gap. Per the germline V gene, CDR1 is SNHLY and CDR2 is FYNNEI.

The specimen was PBMCs. This sequence was found in a woman in her thirties or forties in good health. Some clones in this sample may be carry-over from other donors' samples. The chain links TRBV2 to TRBJ1-1, with D possibly TRBD1 on 6 matching bases. CDR3 amino acids: CASNPYNRAEAFF. The CDR3, as DNA: TGTGCCAGCAATCCTTACAACAGGGCTGAAGCTTTCTTT.